The 3 T cell receptor beta chains below come from one sample, sequenced in a study of regulatory T cells in long-lasting Graves disease. The authors built TCR beta libraries using iRepertoire HTBI primers and Arm-PCR of CDR3 regions. TCRdb re-analysed the multiplex PCR reads in MiXCR, keeping a single row per CDR3 protein. The sample records around 320,000 distinct CDR3 sequences, 16% being singletons. Specified time point: newly diagnosed GD, antithyroid drugs for less than 3 months. After RNA was extracted from PBMCs, the TCR library was made from it. These sequences were also reported in another study, on T cells in Graves' hyperthyroidism and ophthalmopathy.

The sample in question was peripheral blood mononuclear cells (PBMCs), obtained at new diagnosis, from a patient treated with antithyroid drugs. These receptors all come from a man in his forties with Graves disease.

Details on this clonotype: A much bigger clone sits one base away, suggesting this may be a read error. The J gene is TRBJ1-5, the V gene TRBV6-1; 7 bases are a match to TRBD1. Germline assignment: CDR1 MNHNS and CDR2 SASEGT. The CDR3 is made up of 16 amino acids. The V gene end was trimmed by 8 bases and the J gene end by 4 bases; junction bases not matched to a gene: 14. The CDR3 DNA sequence: TGTGCCAGCCATGGATTTGGGACAGAGGCTAATCAGCCCCAGCATTTT. Its translation: CASHGFGTEANQPQHF.

The gene calls are TRBV7-3 and TRBJ2-2; no clear D. The CDR3 loop spans 14 amino acids. V lost 3 bases to trimming and J lost 6 bases, with 11 bases between them. CDR1 and CDR2 (germline): SGHTA, FQGTGA. The CDR3, as DNA: TGTGCCAGCAGCTTGAACTCCTACCCCGGGGAGCTGTTTTTT. This sequence encodes CASSLNSYPGELFF.

Details on this clonotype: A clone one base away is much larger, so this may be a read error. The gene calls are TRBV18 and TRBJ1-1, with unresolved D. This CDR3 comprises 15 residues. CDR1 is KGHSH and CDR2 is LQKENI in the germline V gene. V lost 0 bases, J lost 3 bases, and 11 bases lay in between. As DNA, the CDR3 is TGTGCCAGCTCACCACCGAACGGGGTGGACACTGAAGCTTTCTTT. It is translated as CASSPPNGVDTEAFF.